The 2 T cell receptor beta chains below all came from one sample that was sequenced in a study of T cells in tuberculosis. The table came from immunoSEQ multiplex PCR; TCRdb's copy has only in-frame clones and leaves some out. The sample has 25,000 to 35,000 clones; 90% to 95% are singletons. The sample taken for sequencing was PBMCs. These receptors all stem from a donor aged 10-30 years with latent tuberculosis or without tuberculosis infection.

The chain uses TRBV2 and TRBJ2-7, with a tentative D call TRBD1 (6 bases). The CDR3 is made up of 16 amino acids. Trimming removed 3 bases at V and 2 bases at J, with 17 bases between. Germline V gene lookup returns CDR1 SNHLY and CDR2 FYNNEI. This CDR3 is CASSESGTSIPYEQYF. The DNA for the CDR3 is TGTGCCAGCAGTGAGTCCGGGACATCAATCCCCTACGAGCAGTACTTC.

The V and J genes are TRBV13 and TRBJ1-2; tentative D call: TRBD1 (6 bases). V dropped 5 bases and J dropped 8 bases, with 12 bases sitting between them. This CDR3 is built from 12 residues. Germline CDR1 and CDR2: PRHDT and FYEKMQ (reference sequence). The CDR3 nucleotides read TGTGCCAGCAGCGGCAGGGGAAACGGCTACACCTTC. This sequence encodes CASSGRGNGYTF. Using reference TRBV13 and TRBJ1-2 for the parts outside the CDR3, the full variable domain is AAGVIQSPRHLIKEKRETATLKCYPIPRHDTVYWYQQGPGQDPQFLISFYEKMQSDKGSIPDRFSAQQFSDYHSELNMSSLELGDSALYFCASSGRGNGYTFGSGTRLTVV.